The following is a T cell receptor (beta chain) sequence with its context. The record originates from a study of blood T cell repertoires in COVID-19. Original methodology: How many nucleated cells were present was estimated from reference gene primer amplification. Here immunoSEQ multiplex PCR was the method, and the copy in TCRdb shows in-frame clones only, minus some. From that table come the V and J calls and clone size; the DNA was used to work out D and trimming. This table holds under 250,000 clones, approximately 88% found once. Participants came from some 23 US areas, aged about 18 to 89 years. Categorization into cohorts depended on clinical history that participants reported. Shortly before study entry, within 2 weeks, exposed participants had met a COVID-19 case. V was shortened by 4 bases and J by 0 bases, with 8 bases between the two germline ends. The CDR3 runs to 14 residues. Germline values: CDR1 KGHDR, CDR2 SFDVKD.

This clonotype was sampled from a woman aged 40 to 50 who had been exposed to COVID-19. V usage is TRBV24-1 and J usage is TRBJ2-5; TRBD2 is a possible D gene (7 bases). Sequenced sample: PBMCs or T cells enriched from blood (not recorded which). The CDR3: CATSDGGHQETQYF. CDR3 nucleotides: TGTGCCACCAGTGACGGGGGGCACCAAGAGACCCAGTACTTC.